These 23 T cell receptor beta chains share one sample of origin, sequenced in a study of blood T cell repertoires in COVID-19. The protocol was immunoSEQ multiplex PCR, while the TCRdb copy is restricted to in-frame clones and leaves out a portion. The table includes approximately 240,000 clones, roughly 84% detected once. The sequenced material came from peripheral blood. Every receptor here comes from a woman between 40 and 50 years old who had recovered from COVID-19.

The chain is built from TRBV5-1 and TRBJ2-5; maybe TRBD2 (6 bases). The CDR3 length is 16 residues. The germline CDR1 and CDR2 sequences are SGHRS and YFSETQ. Trimming removed 0 bases from V and 5 bases from J, with 17 bases in between. CDR3 nucleotides: TGCGCCAGCAGCTTGGGAGTGCGGGAAGGAAGGGAGACCCAGTACTTC. This codes for CASSLGVREGRETQYF.

The chain joins TRBV6-5 to TRBJ1-5; no clear D. This CDR3 is built from 11 residues. Deletions cut 6 bases from V and 13 bases from J, with 13 bases between. Germline values: CDR1 MNHEY, CDR2 SVGAGI. CDR3 nucleotides: TGTGCCAGCAGGGGCCGCGATCTACAGCATTTT. It translates to CASRGRDLQHF.

CDR3 region: CASSPGTGISYEQYF. CDR3 nucleotides: TGTGCCAGCAGTCCGGGGACAGGGATTTCCTACGAGCAGTACTTC. The chain employs TRBV27 and TRBJ2-7; 9 bases align to TRBD1. The germline gives CDR1 MNHEY, CDR2 SMNVEV (reference sequence). This CDR3 is built from 15 residues. V shed 5 bases and J 1 base; nucleotides not matched to a gene: 6.

This clone was seen a single time. Within the sample, other DNA sequences also encode this same CDR3. J is TRBJ2-7 and V is TRBV7-2, with TRBD2 matching 9 bases. V dropped 1 base and J dropped 2; count of bases not matched to a gene: 3. Germline loops: CDR1 SGHTA, CDR2 FQGNSA. This CDR3 contains 15 residues. Here the CDR3 DNA reads TGTGCCAGCAGCTTAGAAGCGGGGGGCCCCTACGAGCAGTACTTC. Its protein is CASSLEAGGPYEQYF.

In its sample, this clone was seen a few times. This sequence joins TRBV29-1 and TRBJ2-7, with D perhaps matching TRBD2 (6 bases). V lost 6 bases and J 5 bases, leaving 20 bases between the germline ends. This CDR3 is 14 amino acids long. From germline, CDR1 is SQVTM and CDR2 ANQGSEA. CDR3 region: CSVSAGAHLDEQYF. The DNA for the CDR3 is TGCAGCGTCTCAGCGGGCGCGCATTTGGACGAGCAGTACTTC.

This clone was recorded only once. The chain joins TRBV13 to TRBJ2-7; D possibly corresponds to TRBD1 (5 bases). Deletions cut 5 bases from V and 5 bases from J, with 22 bases between. The CDR3 has 16 amino acids. CDR1 is PRHDT, CDR2 FYEKMQ, per germline (reference sequence). The CDR3 nucleotides are TGTGCCAGCAGCCCCCGTCGCGGTCCAGGGCCCAACGAGCAGTACTTC. Its protein product is CASSPRRGPGPNEQYF. Full variable domain (outside the CDR3, taken from reference TRBV13 and TRBJ2-7): AAGVIQSPRHLIKEKRETATLKCYPIPRHDTVYWYQQGPGQDPQFLISFYEKMQSDKGSIPDRFSAQQFSDYHSELNMSSLELGDSALYFCASSPRRGPGPNEQYFGPGTRLTVT.

The chain has TRBV19 and TRBJ1-2; D remains ambiguous. This CDR3 is 14 amino acids long. The V end lost 3 bases, the J end lost 5 bases, and 13 bases lay between the germline ends. CDR1 and CDR2 (germline): LNHDA, SQIVND (reference sequence). CDR3 sequence: CASSMLWQDYGYTF. The CDR3 bases are TGTGCCAGTAGTATGCTGTGGCAGGATTATGGCTACACCTTC.

V gene TRBV2 combines with J gene TRBJ2-1, with TRBD2 identical over 7 bases. Per the germline V gene, CDR1 is SNHLY and CDR2 is FYNNEI. This CDR3 contains 15 residues. Trimming took 8 bases from V and 0 from J; bases not matched to a gene: 7. The DNA of the CDR3 is TGTGCCAGCTGTACGCGGGAGAGCTCCTACAATGAGCAGTTCTTC. The encoded protein is CASCTRESSYNEQFF.

This chain connects TRBV11-3 to TRBJ2-1; 9 bases agree with TRBD2. In germline, CDR1 is SGHNT, CDR2 YENEEA. This CDR3 region has 15 residues. Trimming at V came to 5 bases and at J to 6 bases, leaving 8 bases not matched to a gene. The CDR3: CASSSTGTSTNEQFF. The CDR3 nucleotides read TGTGCCAGCAGCAGTACCGGGACTAGCACCAATGAGCAGTTCTTC.

The chain links TRBV28 to TRBJ2-7; D ambiguous. The V end lost 5 bases, the J end lost 1 base, and 3 bases lay between the germline ends. The CDR3 totals 11 residues. Germline V gives CDR1 MDHEN, CDR2 SYDVKM. CDR3 region: CASSTSYEQYF. The CDR3 nucleotides read TGTGCCAGCAGTACATCCTACGAGCAGTACTTC. Full variable domain (remainder filled in from reference TRBV28 and TRBJ2-7): DVKVTQSSRYLVKRTGEKVFLECVQDMDHENMFWYRQDPGLGLRLIYFSYDVKMKEKGDIPEGYSVSREKKERFSLILESASTNQTSMYLCASSTSYEQYFGPGTRLTVT.

As DNA, the CDR3 is TGTGCCAGCAGTTTATCCTCCGGGACAGGGGGTTTCGGGCAGTACTTC. It specifies CASSLSSGTGGFGQYF. The chain has TRBV27 and TRBJ2-7; 11 bases align to TRBD1. J lost 9 bases, V lost 0 bases, and 10 bases had no gene match. The CDR3 runs to 16 residues. Germline loops: CDR1 MNHEY, CDR2 SMNVEV (reference sequence).

This chain connects TRBV2 to TRBJ1-5; D unresolved. The germline V and J ends were trimmed by 3 bases and 5 bases, with 8 bases remaining between them. Germline V gene sequence: CDR1 SNHLY, CDR2 FYNNEI. The CDR3 totals 13 residues. CDR3 bases: TGTGCCAGCAGTGACGAGGGAGATCAGCCCCAGCATTTT. Translated, it gives CASSDEGDQPQHF.

This sequence joins TRBV27 and TRBJ1-2; the D gene is possibly TRBD1 (5 bases). The CDR3 sequence is 15 residues long. V was cut by 6 bases and J by 4 bases, with 18 bases left in between. Germline CDR1 MNHEY, CDR2 SMNVEV (reference sequence). Written as DNA, the CDR3 is TGTGCCAGCAGGATTCTGGGGGGAAGAGGCTATGGCTACACCTTC. As protein: CASRILGGRGYGYTF.

The CDR3 DNA reads as TGTGCCAGCAGCTTGGAGGACAACCTCTATGGCTACACCTTC. Translated: CASSLEDNLYGYTF. The chain uses TRBV5-5 and TRBJ1-2, with D tentatively TRBD1 (5 bases). The CDR3 sequence is 14 residues long. Trimming took off 0 bases at V and 4 bases at J, with 10 bases between the two ends. Germline lookup yields CDR1 SGHKS and CDR2 YYEKEE (reference sequence).

This sequence joins TRBV2 and TRBJ2-3; 14 bases agree with TRBD2. Germline CDR1 and CDR2: SNHLY and FYNNEI. The V gene end was trimmed by 6 bases and the J gene end by 2 bases; junction bases not matched to a gene: 7. CDR3 length equals 17 residues. CDR3 bases: TGTGCCAGCAGGAAAGGGACTAGCGGGGGACCCACAGATACGCAGTATTTT. Its translation is CASRKGTSGGPTDTQYF.

This sequence joins TRBV5-1 and TRBJ2-2; 9 bases match TRBD1. V lost 4 bases, J lost 5 bases, and 6 bases stayed unmatched. This CDR3 is 15 amino acids long. Germline V gene data show CDR1 as SGHRS and CDR2 as YFSETQ. CDR3 sequence reads: CASSLRQGGTGELFF. CDR3 DNA sequence: TGCGCCAGCAGCCTCCGACAGGGGGGGACCGGGGAGCTGTTTTTT.

For the CDR3, the DNA is TGCGCCAGCAGCTCCCATCTCACCCCAACAGCAGGTCGGTACGAGCAGTACTTC. Its translation is CASSSHLTPTAGRYEQYF. This chain uses TRBV5-1 with TRBJ2-7; D is unclear. The CDR3 loop spans 18 amino acids. The germline CDR1 and CDR2 sequences are SGHRS and YFSETQ. Trimming removed 3 bases from V and 4 bases from J, with 26 bases in between.

The chain recombines TRBV30 with TRBJ1-6; perhaps TRBD1 as D (5 bases). This CDR3 has 19 residues. CDR1 is GTSNPN, CDR2 SVGIG, per germline (reference sequence). Trimming took off 0 bases at V and 4 bases at J, with 22 bases between the two ends. The CDR3 nucleotides are TGTGCCTGGAGTGTAAGGTCCCCAACCGGGACTGAATATAATTCACCCCTCCACTTT. The encoded protein is CAWSVRSPTGTEYNSPLHF.

This chain uses TRBV27 with TRBJ2-2, with D possibly matching TRBD1 (6 bases). The CDR3 runs 15 residues. Between the trimmed V and J ends, which lost 0 bases and 5 bases, there was a span of 10 bases. Per germline, CDR1 MNHEY and CDR2 SMNVEV (reference sequence). The CDR3 protein is CASSLSSQGTGELFF. CDR3 nucleotide sequence: TGTGCCAGCAGTTTATCTTCTCAGGGGACCGGGGAGCTGTTTTTT.

The V and J genes are TRBV4-3 and TRBJ2-7, with D possibly being TRBD1 (6 bases). There are 16 residues in the CDR3. The germline V and J ends were trimmed by 1 base and 1 base, with 14 bases remaining between them. Germline V CDR1 and CDR2: LGHNA, YSLEER. The CDR3 nucleotides are TGCGCCAGCAGCCAAGTTGGGGGCGCCATGTCCTACGAGCAGTACTTC. Protein sequence: CASSQVGGAMSYEQYF.

The chain links TRBV10-3 to TRBJ2-5; 13 bases agree with TRBD2. Germline loops: CDR1 ENHRY, CDR2 SYGVKD. The CDR3 runs 16 residues. Trimming cost V 2 bases and J 5 bases; bases outside gene matches: 5. The chain's CDR3 is CAISERTSGSGETQYF. Written as DNA, the CDR3 is TGTGCCATCAGTGAGAGGACTAGCGGGAGTGGGGAGACCCAGTACTTC.

The gene calls are TRBV18 and TRBJ2-2, with D perhaps TRBD1 (5 bases). The length of the CDR3 is 16 residues. The germline V and J ends were trimmed by 8 bases and 1 base, with 17 bases remaining between them. CDR1 and CDR2 from the germline V gene are KGHSH and LQKENI. The CDR3 spells CASLNSDRLNTGELFF. The DNA of the CDR3 is TGTGCCAGCCTAAATTCCGACAGACTGAACACCGGGGAGCTGTTTTTT.

This chain uses TRBV19 with TRBJ2-2; D might be TRBD1 (6 bases). CDR3 length: 15 residues. Germline CDR1 is LNHDA and CDR2 is SQIVND (reference sequence). The V and J ends lost 6 bases and 3 bases respectively, with 14 bases between them. The CDR3 spells CASSISGQYTGELFF. In nucleotides, the CDR3 is TGTGCCAGTAGCATCTCCGGACAGTACACCGGGGAGCTGTTTTTT.